Following are 26 T cell receptor beta chains from one sample sequenced in a study of post-analysis software for immune sequencing data (dated by TCRdb to 2014 to 2015). Broad study findings and their caveats: Patients showed significantly higher frequencies than controls for roughly five TRBV segments, among them TRBV5-6, TRBV5-1 and TRBV20-1.

The antigens of these receptors remain unknown. Library construction relied on PCR. The sequencer was an Illumina HiSeq 2500. Unique molecular identifiers were incorporated into TCR beta cDNA libraries to reduce PCR and sequencing biases. In TCRdb, the public reads were trimmed at Q25 with fastp and aligned with MiXCR, with productive beta chains retained. Identical CDR3 proteins give one entry, which carries the most common genes and DNA. The sample profile shows 700,000 to 900,000 distinct CDR3 sequences; just over 45% of them were found once. The ten most abundant clones make up 4.9% of the sample. The source material was blood. These receptors all stem from a girl aged 10-17 years with multiple sclerosis.

The chain links TRBV10-3 to TRBJ2-6; D gene ambiguous. Germline V CDR1 and CDR2: ENHRY, SYGVKD. Trimming removed 5 bases from V and 4 bases from J, with 12 bases in between. The CDR3 contains 15 residues. The CDR3, as DNA: TGTGCCATCAGTAGAACAGCCACCGGGGCCAACGTCCTGACTTTC. It codes for CAISRTATGANVLTF.

In this sample, this clonotype turned up a few times. This chain links TRBV20-1 with TRBJ1-2; D remains unclear. Germline CDR1 reads DFQATT; CDR2 reads SNEGSKA (reference sequence). The CDR3 extends over 13 amino acids. Trimming removed 0 bases from V and 4 bases from J, with 9 bases in between. CDR3 DNA sequence: TGCAGTGCTAGAGAGGAGGCGGTCTATGGCTACACCTTC. It translates to CSAREEAVYGYTF.

In its sample, this clonotype was seen a few times. The CDR3 loop reads CASSSPSGPSNIQYF. The CDR3 DNA follows: TGTGCCAGCAGTTCACCTTCGGGACCTTCTAACATTCAGTACTTC. The rearrangement joins TRBV27 to TRBJ2-4; D is tentatively TRBD1 or TRBD2 (5 bases each). Germline CDR1 is MNHEY and CDR2 is SMNVEV (reference sequence). The CDR3 totals 15 residues. Trimming pared 4 bases from V and 7 bases from J, leaving 17 bases between.

The chain joins TRBV9 to TRBJ2-1, with 7 bases that match TRBD1. CDR3 length equals 15 residues. V dropped 3 bases and J dropped 7; count of bases not matched to a gene: 10. Germline CDR1 is SGDLS and CDR2 is YYNGEE. CDR3: CASSDPTGKGNEQFF. In DNA form, the CDR3 reads TGTGCCAGCAGCGACCCGACAGGGAAAGGAAATGAGCAGTTCTTC.

The gene calls are TRBV6-5 and TRBJ2-6; no reliable D call. Looked up from germline, CDR1 is MNHEY and CDR2 is SVGAGI. The CDR3 sequence is 14 residues long. Trimming took 2 bases from V and 0 from J, leaving 2 bases between them. For the CDR3, the DNA is TGTGCCAGCAGTTACCGCTCTGGGGCCAACGTCCTGACTTTC. Encoded protein: CASSYRSGANVLTF.

This clonotype has more than one count but fewer than ten. The J gene is TRBJ2-5, the V gene TRBV7-9; D not resolved. The V end lost 11 bases, the J end lost 1 base, and 8 bases lay between the germline ends. The CDR3 covers 11 residues. Germline assignment: CDR1 SEHNR and CDR2 FQNEAQ (reference sequence). Here the CDR3 reads CAYKPQETQYF. The CDR3 DNA is TGTGCCTACAAGCCCCAAGAGACCCAGTACTTC.

The gene calls are TRBV29-1 and TRBJ2-7; 10 positions match TRBD2. The germline V gene has CDR1 SQVTM and CDR2 ANQGSEA. V shed 6 bases, J shed 2 bases, and the junction held 4 bases outside the gene matches. CDR3 size: 13 residues. CDR3 sequence: CSVVAGGTYEQYF. CDR3 nucleotides: TGCAGCGTGGTAGCGGGAGGAACCTACGAGCAGTACTTC.

This clonotype was seen a few times. J is TRBJ2-1 and V is TRBV5-1; D possibly corresponds to TRBD2 (6 bases). The CDR3 length is 15 residues. Trimming took 4 bases from V and 7 from J, leaving 18 bases between them. Germline V gene data show CDR1 as SGHRS and CDR2 as YFSETQ. CDR3 loop: CASSHDARGTNEQFF. The CDR3 coding sequence is TGCGCCAGCAGCCATGATGCGCGGGGTACGAATGAGCAGTTCTTC.

This clonotype has a handful of counts. The rearrangement links TRBV20-1 to TRBJ1-2; D gene uncertain. Trimming cost V 3 bases and J 7 bases, with 15 bases left between them. Germline V gene data show CDR1 as DFQATT and CDR2 as SNEGSKA (reference sequence). The CDR3 is 13 residues long. CDR3 sequence (DNA): TGCAGTGCTAGCCCGCGATCGGCGGCTGGCTACACCTTC. Translated, it gives CSASPRSAAGYTF.

The chain employs TRBV29-1 and TRBJ2-1, with D unresolved. Germline V gives CDR1 SQVTM, CDR2 ANQGSEA. V was pared by 7 bases and J by 3 bases, with 10 bases between. The CDR3 spans 12 residues. The CDR3 protein is CSAQWGYNEQFF. The CDR3 DNA reads as TGCAGCGCCCAGTGGGGCTACAATGAGCAGTTCTTC.

The CDR3 DNA reads as TGTGCCAGCAGTTTATTCTCTAGCGGGACCCCCCAAGAGACCCAGTACTTC. It is translated as CASSLFSSGTPQETQYF. V usage is TRBV27 and J usage is TRBJ2-5; the match to TRBD2 covers 9 bases. Germline trimming cut 1 base from V and 1 base from J; bases unmatched to any gene: 7. Germline V lookup: CDR1 MNHEY, CDR2 SMNVEV (reference sequence). The CDR3 extends over 17 amino acids.

In this sample, this clonotype turned up a few times. The chain combines TRBV7-2 with TRBJ2-4, with D perhaps matching TRBD1 or TRBD2 (5 bases each). The last part of the DNA fits TRBJ2-7 better; the J call may be wrong. CDR1 is SGHTA and CDR2 is FQGNSA in the germline V gene. The CDR3 contains 14 residues. The CDR3 spells CASSLNAGRDEQYF. The CDR3 DNA is TGTGCCAGCAGCTTAAACGCAGGGCGGGACGAGCAGTACTTC.

The chain carries TRBV20-1 and TRBJ2-7; D may be TRBD2 (7 bases). CDR1 and CDR2 from the germline V gene are DFQATT and SNEGSKA (reference sequence). The CDR3 is 15 residues long. V shed 3 bases and J shed 5 bases, with 20 bases lying between them. CDR3 bases: TGCAGTGCTAGCGGGGGCTGGGGCGGGAGAAACGAGCAGTACTTC. This encodes CSASGGWGGRNEQYF.

The V and J genes are TRBV6-2 or TRBV6-3 and TRBJ2-7, with 9 bases that match TRBD2. Germline-derived CDR1 and CDR2 are MNHEY and SVGEGT. The J segment lost 1 base and the V segment lost 2 bases, leaving 6 bases of the junction unmatched. This CDR3 has 16 residues. The CDR3 region is CASSYQRLAASYEQYF. As DNA, the CDR3 is TGTGCCAGCAGTTACCAAAGACTAGCGGCTTCCTACGAGCAGTACTTC.

This rearrangement joins TRBV4-2 to TRBJ1-4; possible D gene TRBD1, 6 bases. With 1 base removed from V and 8 bases from J, the gap between germline ends came to 17 bases. The germline V gene has CDR1 LGHNA and CDR2 YNFKEQ. The CDR3 contains 16 residues. CDR3 nucleotide sequence: TGTGCCAGCAGCCAAGCCGTTGGGGGGCAGCGGGAAAAACTGTTTTTT. This gives the protein CASSQAVGGQREKLFF.

In its sample, this clonotype was seen a few times. The V call is TRBV29-1, the J call TRBJ2-5; 7 bases align to TRBD1. The end of the DNA aligns better with TRBJ2-7, so the J call may be wrong. CDR1 SQVTM and CDR2 ANQGSEA come from the germline V gene. The CDR3 extends over 15 amino acids. DNA for the CDR3: TGCAGCGTTGAAATTAGAGGGACAGAAAACTACGAGCAGTACTTC. It codes for CSVEIRGTENYEQYF.

This clonotype was detected a few times. The genes are TRBV11-2 and TRBJ2-1; D call uncertain. The V gene's germline CDR1 is SGHAT and CDR2 FQNNGV. The V end was cut by 5 bases, the J end by 6 bases, with 14 bases between. This CDR3 is 14 amino acids long. This CDR3 is CASSLFPQANEQFF. DNA for the CDR3: TGTGCCAGCAGCCTCTTTCCGCAGGCCAATGAGCAGTTCTTC.

This clonotype was detected only a few times. V is TRBV7-8 and J is TRBJ2-5, with D unclear. Trimming took 2 bases from V and 5 from J, leaving 24 bases between them. CDR1 is SGHVS and CDR2 is FQNEAQ in the germline V gene. This CDR3 comprises 18 residues. CDR3 coding DNA: TGTGCCAGCAGCTTATTTCCCATTTCCCCTGGCGAGTGGGAGACCCAGTACTTC. Encoded protein: CASSLFPISPGEWETQYF.

CDR3 sequence reads: CASSYDPTGRGYGYTF. In nucleotides, the CDR3 is TGTGCCAGCAGCTACGACCCGACAGGGCGAGGCTATGGCTACACCTTC. V gene TRBV7-2 combines with J gene TRBJ1-2; 7 nucleotides align to TRBD1. The trim removed 4 bases at V and 4 bases at J, leaving 12 bases unmatched. The CDR3 totals 16 residues. The germline CDR1 and CDR2 sequences are SGHTA and FQGNSA.

This clonotype was seen a handful of times. V gene TRBV7-8 combines with J gene TRBJ2-3; D may be TRBD2 (6 bases). Germline V gene sequence: CDR1 SGHVS, CDR2 FQNEAQ. The CDR3 has 13 residues. Between the trimmed V and J ends, which lost 8 bases and 2 bases, there was a span of 11 bases. The CDR3 region is CASGLAPTDTQYF. The CDR3, as DNA: TGTGCCAGCGGCCTAGCGCCCACAGATACGCAGTATTTT.

The rearrangement links TRBV7-9 to TRBJ2-3, with D unclear. Germline lookup yields CDR1 SEHNR and CDR2 FQNEAQ (reference sequence). V was shortened by 1 base and J by 2 bases, with 10 bases between the two germline ends. This CDR3 region has 15 residues. This chain's CDR3 is CASSLVPVSTDTQYF. The CDR3, as DNA: TGTGCCAGCAGCTTAGTTCCGGTGTCCACAGATACGCAGTATTTT.

The chain joins TRBV6-2 or TRBV6-3 to TRBJ1-4; 9 nucleotides line up with TRBD1. From germline, CDR1 is MNHEY and CDR2 SVGEGT. The CDR3 loop spans 20 amino acids. Trimming cost V 0 bases and J 3 bases; bases outside gene matches: 14. For the CDR3, the DNA is TGTGCCAGCAGTTACTCGTTCGGGACAGGGTTTCAAGCGGCTAATGAAAAACTGTTTTTT. The encoded protein is CASSYSFGTGFQAANEKLFF.

This clonotype was counted between two and nine times. The gene calls are TRBV20-1 and TRBJ2-1; the D gene could be TRBD1 or TRBD2 (6 bases each). Germline lookup yields CDR1 DFQATT and CDR2 SNEGSKA (reference sequence). CDR3 size: 15 residues. Trimming took off 1 base at V and 8 bases at J, with 18 bases between the two ends. DNA for the CDR3: TGCAGTGCTAGAGGGGCAAAATTAGGGGGGCATGAGCAGTTCTTC. It specifies CSARGAKLGGHEQFF.

In its sample, this clonotype was seen a few times. This chain uses TRBV28 with TRBJ1-1; 8 positions agree with TRBD1. Germline V gene lookup returns CDR1 MDHEN and CDR2 SYDVKM. Losses at the gene ends were 5 bases for V and 11 bases for J; bases not matched to a gene: 16. The CDR3 is made up of 15 amino acids. DNA of the CDR3: TGTGCCAGCAGTCCCAGGAGGACAGGGAAAAAAGGGGCTTTCTTT. Its translation: CASSPRRTGKKGAFF.

The CDR3 DNA follows: TGCAGTGCACCTCGGGGCGGAGCCTATGGCTACACCTTC. It translates to CSAPRGGAYGYTF. The chain combines TRBV20-1 with TRBJ1-2; weak D call: TRBD1 (5 bases). The germline V gene has CDR1 DFQATT and CDR2 SNEGSKA (reference sequence). V lost 6 bases to trimming and J lost 4 bases, with 15 bases between them. The CDR3 is made up of 13 amino acids.

This clonotype has only a few counts. The chain joins TRBV20-1 to TRBJ2-3, with no clear D. CDR1 DFQATT and CDR2 SNEGSKA come from the germline V gene (reference sequence). The CDR3 runs to 10 residues. The V end lost 5 bases, the J end lost 8 bases, and 8 bases lay between the germline ends. CDR3 amino acids: CSAQRSTQYF. The CDR3 DNA follows: TGCAGTGCTCAAAGGAGTACGCAGTATTTT.